This T cell receptor (beta chain) originates from a study of cytotoxic CD8 clonotypes in ibrutinib-treated CLL. About the study: Response was recorded as partial in 25 or so patients and complete in 2; at median roughly 63 months, approximately 15 remained remitted and around twelve had progressed.

With sequencing, the targeted depth ranged from 1 in 200,000 to 1 in 1 million T cells. The data were produced by immunoSEQ multiplex PCR, yet TCRdb's version contains in-frame clones alone and is incomplete. There are some 29,000 clones in the sample; around three quarters occur only once, and 45% to 65% lies in the top ten. The CDR3 has 14 residues. Germline CDR1 and CDR2: SGHTA and FQGNSA. V shed 5 bases, J shed 2 bases, and the junction held 5 bases outside the gene matches. Source: PBMCs, taken after 24 months of ibrutinib treatment. The chain combines TRBV7-2 with TRBJ2-5; 7 bases map to TRBD2. The TCR sequence derives from a human donor with chronic lymphocytic leukemia. DNA for the CDR3: TGTGCCAGCAGCCATGGGCGGGGGCAAGAGACCCAGTACTTC. It encodes CASSHGRGQETQYF.